Included here is one TCR beta chain sequence, with context. This CDR3 spans 14 amino acids. The V and J ends lost 0 bases and 0 bases respectively, with 4 bases between them. CDR1 is SGHRS and CDR2 is YFSETQ in the germline V gene. The data belong to a study of T cell changes during pregnancy in multiple sclerosis. Assay: immunoSEQ multiplex PCR; the TCRdb copy retains only in-frame clones and omits some. Altogether approximately 90,000 clones are present, more than 85% being singletons, with the ten largest covering under 3%. The rearrangement uses TRBV5-1 and TRBJ2-4; D ambiguous. The material was peripheral blood, obtained in the first trimester of pregnancy. This receptor was identified in a female donor with multiple sclerosis, enrolled in a pregnancy study. In DNA form, the CDR3 reads TGCGCCAGCAGCTTGGGACTAGCCAAAAACATTCAGTACTTC. It specifies CASSLGLAKNIQYF.